This is a list of T cell receptor beta chains from one sample in a study of shared clonotypes between healthy human individuals. Data came from immunoSEQ multiplex PCR; TCRdb stores just in-frame clones and leaves some out. The profile shows approximately 2.3 million clones, just over 90% of them singletons. The sample consisted of naive CD4+ T cells from PBMCs. Receptors originate from a man aged 18 to 30 in good health. Some clones in this sample may be carry-over from other donors' samples. CDR3s include the opening cysteine and the closing phenylalanine or tryptophan. D genes are given only for firm matches. Where a row states a size, it is once, few, many or the class of an expanded clone; other rows omit it.

clone size	D gene	J gene	V gene	CDR3 protein	CDR3 DNA
-	TRBD1	TRBJ1-5	TRBV27	CASRGIQGDQPQHF	TGTGCCAGCAGGGGAATACAGGGGGATCAGCCCCAGCATTTT
-	-	TRBJ1-2	TRBV7-9	CASSYRSYGYTF	TGTGCCAGCAGCTACAGGAGCTATGGCTACACCTTC
-	TRBD1	TRBJ2-7	TRBV29-1	CSGGTESYEQYF	TGCAGCGGGGGGACAGAATCCTACGAGCAGTACTTC
-	TRBD1	TRBJ1-1	TRBV4-1	CASSQPDRPNTEAFF	TGCGCCAGCAGCCAACCGGACAGGCCGAACACTGAAGCTTTCTTT
-	TRBD2	TRBJ2-5	TRBV5-4	CASSLAPGRALQETQYF	TGTGCCAGCAGCTTGGCCCCCGGGAGGGCCCTACAAGAGACCCAGTACTTC
-	TRBD2	TRBJ2-1	TRBV5-6	CASSLVLAEYNEQFF	TGTGCCAGCAGCTTGGTGCTAGCGGAATACAATGAGCAGTTCTTC
-	-	TRBJ1-2	TRBV7-9	CASSLVGALTYGYTF	TGTGCCAGCAGCTTAGTGGGGGCCCTCACATATGGCTACACCTTC
-	TRBD2	TRBJ2-1	TRBV6-5	CASSWGLAGGRNEQFF	TGTGCCAGCAGTTGGGGACTAGCGGGAGGTCGAAATGAGCAGTTCTTC
-	-	TRBJ2-2	TRBV5-8	CASSSGGLGTGELFF	TGTGCCAGCAGCTCGGGGGGCCTAGGCACCGGGGAGCTGTTTTTT
-	-	TRBJ2-1	TRBV18	CASSPPGGTSYNEQFF	TGTGCCAGCTCACCACCGGGCGGGACCTCCTACAATGAGCAGTTCTTC
-	-	TRBJ1-1	TRBV5-5	CASSLYSRNAEAFF	TGTGCCAGCAGCTTGTACAGCCGTAACGCTGAAGCTTTCTTT
-	-	TRBJ2-1	TRBV11-2	CASSFGGIYNEQFF	TGTGCCAGCAGCTTTGGGGGCATCTACAATGAGCAGTTCTTC
-	-	TRBJ1-5	TRBV11-2	CASSPSSANQPQHF	TGTGCCAGCAGCCCCAGCAGCGCAAATCAGCCCCAGCATTTT
-	-	TRBJ2-1	TRBV2	CASIGLRSYNEQFF	TGTGCCAGCATCGGGCTCCGCTCCTACAATGAGCAGTTCTTC
once	TRBD2	TRBJ2-1	TRBV9	CASSGTGTSGIYEQFF	TGTGCCAGCAGCGGAACCGGGACTAGCGGGATCTATGAGCAGTTCTTC
once	TRBD1	TRBJ1-1	TRBV19	CASSPRNRGRVTEAFF	TGTGCCAGTAGCCCTCGGAACAGGGGTCGTGTAACTGAAGCTTTCTTT
-	TRBD2	TRBJ2-3	TRBV5-1	CASSSSGRASTDTQYF	TGCGCCAGCAGCTCTAGCGGGAGGGCCAGCACAGATACGCAGTATTTT
once	-	TRBJ1-5	TRBV7-9	CASSFWKQPQHF	TGTGCCAGCAGCTTTTGGAAGCAGCCCCAGCATTTT
-	-	TRBJ2-5	TRBV7-9	CASSYSLGETQYF	TGTGCCAGCAGCTATAGCCTAGGGGAGACCCAGTACTTC
once	-	TRBJ2-5	TRBV2	CASSVQTQYF	TGTGCCAGCAGTGTCCAGACCCAGTACTTC
-	-	TRBJ2-5	TRBV7-9	CASSLSTSYQTQYF	TGTGCCAGCAGCTTATCCACTAGCTACCAGACCCAGTACTTC
once	-	TRBJ1-2	TRBV6-6	CASTDLASGYTF	TGTGCCAGCACGGACTTGGCTAGCGGCTACACCTTC
-	TRBD1	TRBJ2-2	TRBV11-3	CASSPGTGQSGELFF	TGTGCCAGCAGCCCCGGGACAGGTCAATCCGGGGAGCTGTTTTTT
few	-	TRBJ2-3	TRBV9	CASSVTSTDTQYF	TGTGCCAGCAGCGTAACAAGCACAGATACGCAGTATTTT
-	-	TRBJ2-1	TRBV7-9	CASSLTGGPEQFF	TGTGCCAGCAGCCTCACGGGGGGCCCTGAGCAGTTCTTC
once	-	TRBJ2-5	TRBV6-6	CASSYPGRLQETQYF	TGTGCCAGCAGTTATCCGGGCAGACTCCAAGAGACCCAGTACTTC
once	-	TRBJ2-1	TRBV13	CASSLGRGAGSSYNEQFF	TGTGCCAGCAGCTTAGGCCGGGGGGCTGGAAGCTCCTACAATGAGCAGTTCTTC
-	-	TRBJ2-7	TRBV15	CATSRDRASVSYEQYF	TGTGCCACCAGCAGAGATAGAGCGTCGGTCTCCTACGAGCAGTACTTC
-	-	TRBJ1-5	TRBV5-4	CASSFGGGGNQPQHF	TGTGCCAGCAGCTTCGGGGGGGGAGGCAATCAGCCCCAGCATTTT
-	-	TRBJ1-6	TRBV29-1	CSVASYRDSPLHF	TGCAGCGTTGCGTCTTACAGGGACTCACCCCTCCACTTT
-	-	TRBJ1-1	TRBV7-3	CASSVRGENTEAFF	TGTGCCAGCAGCGTCAGGGGTGAGAACACTGAAGCTTTCTTT
-	-	TRBJ1-4	TRBV25-1	CASSEFPNRKLFF	TGTGCCAGCAGTGAATTCCCTAACCGGAAACTGTTTTTT
-	TRBD1	TRBJ1-2	TRBV7-9	CASSRGQGQYGYTF	TGTGCCAGCAGCCGCGGACAGGGACAGTATGGCTACACCTTC
-	-	TRBJ2-2	TRBV30	CAWSQTGYTGELFF	TGTGCCTGGAGCCAGACGGGGTACACCGGGGAGCTGTTTTTT
-	-	TRBJ2-7	TRBV7-9	CASSSVGFRPYEQYF	TGTGCCAGCAGCTCGGTAGGGTTCAGGCCCTACGAGCAGTACTTC
-	-	TRBJ1-1	TRBV5-1	CASSSSMNTEAFF	TGCGCCAGCAGCTCCTCCATGAACACTGAAGCTTTCTTT
-	-	TRBJ1-2	TRBV28	CASTLGNYGYTF	TGTGCCAGCACCTTGGGGAACTATGGCTACACCTTC
once	-	TRBJ1-2	TRBV19	CATSRQTHYGYTF	TGTGCCACTTCACGACAGACACACTATGGCTACACCTTC
-	-	TRBJ2-1	TRBV18	CASSPPGGNYNEQFF	TGTGCCAGCTCACCACCAGGGGGGAACTACAATGAGCAGTTCTTC
-	TRBD2	TRBJ2-1	TRBV18	CASSPPGLAGGRGHNEQFF	TGTGCCAGCTCACCACCGGGCCTAGCGGGAGGAAGGGGCCACAATGAGCAGTTCTTC
-	TRBD2	TRBJ2-3	TRBV10-3	CAIKAGLAGRSTDTQYF	TGTGCCATCAAAGCGGGACTAGCGGGACGTAGCACAGATACGCAGTATTTT
-	-	TRBJ2-7	TRBV13	CASSYQGYEQYF	TGTGCCAGCAGCTACCAGGGCTACGAGCAGTACTTC
-	-	TRBJ2-7	TRBV5-1	CASSLGTTGTYEQYF	TGCGCCAGCAGCTTGGGCACAACCGGCACCTACGAGCAGTACTTC
-	-	TRBJ2-1	TRBV30	CAWSSLAGFEQFF	TGTGCCTGGAGCTCCCTCGCGGGCTTTGAGCAGTTCTTC
-	TRBD1	TRBJ2-5	TRBV14	CASSHSSEGAKTQYF	TGTGCCAGCAGCCATTCCTCCGAGGGGGCAAAGACCCAGTACTTC
-	-	TRBJ1-2	TRBV4-1	CASSRLGVDYGYTF	TGCGCCAGCAGCCGTCTAGGGGTGGACTATGGCTACACCTTC
-	-	TRBJ2-1	TRBV11-2	CASSTNIPNEQFF	TGTGCCAGCAGCACCAATATCCCCAATGAGCAGTTCTTC
-	-	TRBJ1-4	TRBV30	CAWSLGANEKLFF	TGTGCCTGGAGCCTGGGGGCAAATGAAAAACTGTTTTTT
-	TRBD2	TRBJ2-1	TRBV7-3	CASSPTSGRVGEQFF	TGTGCCAGCAGCCCGACTAGCGGGAGGGTTGGTGAGCAGTTCTTC
-	TRBD1	TRBJ1-2	TRBV5-4	CASSPDRGLWYGYTF	TGTGCCAGCAGCCCGGACAGGGGCCTTTGGTATGGCTACACCTTC
-	-	TRBJ2-7	TRBV28	CASSSIAEGTPYEQYF	TGTGCCAGCAGTTCTATAGCGGAGGGAACCCCCTACGAGCAGTACTTC
-	-	TRBJ1-5	TRBV5-8	CASSLFRQPQHF	TGTGCCAGCAGCTTGTTTCGCCAGCCCCAGCATTTT
once	-	TRBJ1-3	TRBV5-1	CASSNRPPRDSGNTIYF	TGCGCCAGCAGCAACCGCCCCCCCAGGGACTCTGGAAACACCATATATTTT
-	-	TRBJ1-5	TRBV6-1	CASSEMVVSSNQPQHF	TGTGCCAGCAGTGAAATGGTCGTGAGTAGCAATCAGCCCCAGCATTTT
-	-	TRBJ1-5	TRBV19	CASTSRGLQPQHF	TGTGCCAGTACCTCGAGAGGGTTGCAGCCCCAGCATTTT
-	TRBD2	TRBJ2-5	TRBV27	CASSLLPLTAGGETQYF	TGTGCCAGCAGTTTACTCCCCTTGACAGCGGGAGGCGAGACCCAGTACTTC
-	-	TRBJ2-7	TRBV27	CASSSAGGGEQYF	TGTGCCAGCAGTTCCGCCGGGGGTGGCGAGCAGTACTTC